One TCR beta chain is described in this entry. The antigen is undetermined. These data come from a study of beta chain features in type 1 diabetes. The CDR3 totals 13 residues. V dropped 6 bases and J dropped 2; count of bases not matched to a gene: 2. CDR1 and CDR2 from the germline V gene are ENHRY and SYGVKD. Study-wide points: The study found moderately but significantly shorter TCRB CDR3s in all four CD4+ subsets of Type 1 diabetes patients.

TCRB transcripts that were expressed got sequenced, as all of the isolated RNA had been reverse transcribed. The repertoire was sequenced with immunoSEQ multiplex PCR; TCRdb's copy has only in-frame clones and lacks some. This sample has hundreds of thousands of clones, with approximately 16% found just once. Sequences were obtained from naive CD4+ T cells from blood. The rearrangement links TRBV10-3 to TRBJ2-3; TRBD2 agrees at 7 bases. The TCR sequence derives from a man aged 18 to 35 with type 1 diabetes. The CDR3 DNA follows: TGTGCCATCAGCGGGGGGACCACAGATACGCAGTATTTT. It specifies CAISGGTTDTQYF.